This T cell receptor beta chain was profiled in a study of shared clonotypes between healthy human individuals. V lost 4 bases to trimming and J lost 7 bases, with 11 bases between them. The V gene's germline CDR1 is SGHVS and CDR2 FQNEAQ. The CDR3 is made up of 13 amino acids. Method: immunoSEQ multiplex PCR; TCRdb's copy keeps in-frame clones and lacks some. The sample consists of 400,000 to 600,000 clones, about 96% of them appearing once. This TCR came from a woman in her thirties in good health. Sequencing was performed on naive CD4+ T cells sorted from blood. The subset denotes: CD45RA+ positively selected. The V call is TRBV7-8, the J call TRBJ1-3, with D perhaps matching TRBD1 (5 bases). Here the CDR3 DNA reads TGTGCCAGCAGCTCGGGACGGGGGAACACCATATATTTT. Protein: CASSSGRGNTIYF.